The present T cell receptor beta chain was sequenced within a study of blood T cell repertoires in COVID-19. The wider study: Sites in the United States, Italy and Spain provided acute and convalescent COVID-19 samples. Sources were T cells, B-cell-depleted T cells, or PBMCs; the material itself was cDNA or gDNA.

V was cut by 6 bases and J by 4 bases, with 18 bases left in between. Germline CDR1 and CDR2: KGHSH and LQKENI. This CDR3 comprises 15 residues. Some clones are missing from TCRdb's copy, which holds only in-frame ones; the method was immunoSEQ multiplex PCR. This repertoire shows 350,000 to 450,000 clones, about 90% found once; its top ten account for 1.7%. Which cohort a participant joined came from the clinical history participants gave. The study counted Cohort 3 donors as recovered given two negative PCRs, clearance, or symptom resolution. The chain links TRBV18 to TRBJ1-1; tentative D call: TRBD1 (6 bases). Material: PBMCs or T cells enriched from blood (not recorded which). This clonotype was sampled from a woman in her 30s who had recovered from COVID-19. The CDR3 coding sequence is TGTGCCAGCTCCCCCAGGGGAGGGCTTGGCACTGAAGCTTTCTTT. This sequence encodes CASSPRGGLGTEAFF.